Detailed here is one T cell receptor beta chain. Antigen specificity is unknown. TCRdb's table, derived via immunoSEQ multiplex PCR, lists solely in-frame clones and lacks some. This table holds roughly 2.6 million clones, 90% to 95% found once. The CDR3 has 14 residues. CDR1 is MNHNS, CDR2 SASEGT, per germline. J was trimmed by 2 bases and V by 6 bases; bases with no gene match: 3. This record belongs to a study of shared clonotypes between healthy human individuals. Whole-study results and caveats: Clonotypes shared by all four sorted-subset donors had higher generation probabilities than non-shared clonotypes. Memory subsets generally showed smaller estimated richness than naive subsets did.

Input material: naive CD4+ T cells sorted from blood. As to subset: CD45RA+ positively selected. The chain is built from TRBV6-1 and TRBJ2-7; TRBD1 aligns across 11 bases. The clonotype comes from a man aged 18 to 29 in good health. The CDR3 is CASREGQGAYEQYF. The DNA of the CDR3 is TGTGCCAGCAGGGAGGGACAGGGGGCCTACGAGCAGTACTTC.